This T cell receptor (beta chain) originates from a study of T-cell reconstitution after alpha-beta-depleted transplantation in children. Researchers prepared the TCRbeta library using unique molecular identifiers, the study reports. Each CDR3 protein gets one entry after TCRdb re-called the PCR reads with MiXCR. Here the sample spans 300,000 to 350,000 distinct CDR3 sequences, under 20% being singletons. V was shortened by 6 bases and J by 7 bases, with 20 bases between the two germline ends. This CDR3 has 15 amino acids. This clonotype was recorded a few times. V and J are TRBV12-3 or TRBV12-4 and TRBJ2-3, with D possibly being TRBD2 (5 bases). The receptor's source is a male patient aged 2-15 years who had a stem cell transplant for acute lymphoblastic leukemia, so the T cells may come from the graft donor. The material sequenced was PBMCs, mostly from graft donor cells, taken 360 days after TCRalphabeta/CD19-depleted stem cell transplant. The CDR3 DNA sequence: TGTGCCAGCAGCACCGGACTGATCCAGATTTATACGCAGTATTTT. This codes for CASSTGLIQIYTQYF.